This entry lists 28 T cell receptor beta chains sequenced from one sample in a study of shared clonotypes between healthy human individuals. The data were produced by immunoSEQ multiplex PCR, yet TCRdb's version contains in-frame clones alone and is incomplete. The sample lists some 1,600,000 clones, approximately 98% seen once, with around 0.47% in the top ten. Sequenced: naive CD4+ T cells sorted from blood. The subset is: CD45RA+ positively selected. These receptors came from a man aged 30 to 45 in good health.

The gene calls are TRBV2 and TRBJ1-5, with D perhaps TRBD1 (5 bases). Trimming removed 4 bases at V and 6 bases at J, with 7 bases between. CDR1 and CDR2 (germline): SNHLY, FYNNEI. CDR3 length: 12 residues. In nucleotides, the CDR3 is TGTGCCAGCAGTGTAGGGGCTCAGCCCCAGCATTTT. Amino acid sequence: CASSVGAQPQHF. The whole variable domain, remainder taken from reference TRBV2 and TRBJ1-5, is EPEVTQTPSHQVTQMGQEVILRCVPISNHLYFYWYRQILGQKVEFLVSFYNNEISEKSEIFDDQFSVERPDGSNFTLKIRSTKLEDSAMYFCASSVGAQPQHFGDGTRLSIL.

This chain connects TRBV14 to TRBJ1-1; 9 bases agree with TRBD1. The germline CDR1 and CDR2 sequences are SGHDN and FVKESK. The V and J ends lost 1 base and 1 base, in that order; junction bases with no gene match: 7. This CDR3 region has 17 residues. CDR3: CASSQVTGQGRNTEAFF. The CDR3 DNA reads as TGTGCCAGCAGCCAAGTTACGGGACAGGGTCGGAACACTGAAGCTTTCTTT.

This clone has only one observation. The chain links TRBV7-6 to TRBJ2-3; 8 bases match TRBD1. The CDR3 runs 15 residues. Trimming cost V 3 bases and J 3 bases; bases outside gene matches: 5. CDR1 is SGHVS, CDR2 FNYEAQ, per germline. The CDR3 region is CASSFSQGATDTQYF. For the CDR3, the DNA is TGTGCCAGCAGCTTTTCCCAGGGGGCAACAGATACGCAGTATTTT.

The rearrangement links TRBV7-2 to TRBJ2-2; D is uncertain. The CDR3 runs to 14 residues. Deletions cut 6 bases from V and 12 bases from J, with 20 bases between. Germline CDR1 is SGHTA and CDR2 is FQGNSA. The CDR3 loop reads CASSLRPGPSQLFF. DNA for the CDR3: TGTGCCAGCAGTTTACGGCCGGGCCCCTCCCAGCTGTTTTTT. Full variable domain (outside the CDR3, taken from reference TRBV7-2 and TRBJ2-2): GAGVSQSPSNKVTEKGKDVELRCDPISGHTALYWYRQSLGQGLEFLIYFQGNSAPDKSGLPSDRFSAERTGGSVSTLTIQRTQQEDSAVYLCASSLRPGPSQLFFGEGSRLTVL.

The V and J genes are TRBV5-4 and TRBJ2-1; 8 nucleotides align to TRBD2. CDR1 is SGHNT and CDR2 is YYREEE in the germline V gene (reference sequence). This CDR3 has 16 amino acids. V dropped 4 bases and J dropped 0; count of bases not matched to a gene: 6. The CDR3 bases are TGTGCCAGCAGCCAAACTAGCGGTAGCTCCTACAATGAGCAGTTCTTC. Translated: CASSQTSGSSYNEQFF.

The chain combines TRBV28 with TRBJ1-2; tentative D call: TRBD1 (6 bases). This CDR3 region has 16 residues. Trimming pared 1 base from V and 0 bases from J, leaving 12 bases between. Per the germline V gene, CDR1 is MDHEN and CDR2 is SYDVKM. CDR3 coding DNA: TGTGCCAGCAGTTTATTTGCAGGGGTGGCTAACTATGGCTACACCTTC. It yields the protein CASSLFAGVANYGYTF.

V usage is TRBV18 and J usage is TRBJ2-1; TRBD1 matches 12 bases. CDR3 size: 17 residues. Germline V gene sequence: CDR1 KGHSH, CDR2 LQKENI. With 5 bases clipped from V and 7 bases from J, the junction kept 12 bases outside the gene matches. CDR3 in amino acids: CASSGDRGLDSLNEQFF. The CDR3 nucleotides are TGTGCCAGCTCAGGGGACAGGGGGCTTGATTCTCTAAATGAGCAGTTCTTC.

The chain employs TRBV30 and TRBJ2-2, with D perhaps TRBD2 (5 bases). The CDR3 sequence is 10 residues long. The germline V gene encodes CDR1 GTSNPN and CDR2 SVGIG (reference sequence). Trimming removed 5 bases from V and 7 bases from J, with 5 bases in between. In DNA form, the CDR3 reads TGTGCCTGGGGAGGCGGGGAGCTGTTTTTT. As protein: CAWGGGELFF.

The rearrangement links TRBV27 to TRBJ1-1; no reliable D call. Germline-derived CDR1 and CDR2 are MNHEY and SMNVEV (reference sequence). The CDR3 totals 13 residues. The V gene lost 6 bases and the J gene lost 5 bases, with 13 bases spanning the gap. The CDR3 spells CASSPWLETEAFF. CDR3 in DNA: TGTGCCAGCAGCCCCTGGTTGGAAACTGAAGCTTTCTTT.

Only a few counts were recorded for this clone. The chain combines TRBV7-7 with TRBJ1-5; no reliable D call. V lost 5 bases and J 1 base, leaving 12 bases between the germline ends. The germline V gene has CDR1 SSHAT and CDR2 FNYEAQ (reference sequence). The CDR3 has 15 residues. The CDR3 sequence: CASSQRGRSNQPQHF. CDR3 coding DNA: TGTGCCAGCAGCCAAAGAGGGAGGAGCAATCAGCCCCAGCATTTT.

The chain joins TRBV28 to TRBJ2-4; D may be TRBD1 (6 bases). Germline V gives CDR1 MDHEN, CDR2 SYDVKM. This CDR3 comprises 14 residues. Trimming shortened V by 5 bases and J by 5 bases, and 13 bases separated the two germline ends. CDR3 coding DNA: TGTGCCAGCAGTCCTGGGACATCGGAAAACATTCAGTACTTC. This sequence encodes CASSPGTSENIQYF.

The CDR3 loop reads CASSLPGRGLSSYEQYF. CDR3 bases: TGTGCCAGCAGTTTACCTGGCAGGGGGCTAAGTTCCTACGAGCAGTACTTC. V and J are TRBV28 and TRBJ2-7; 8 bases match TRBD1. Losses at the gene ends were 2 bases for V and 1 base for J; bases not matched to a gene: 10. The CDR3 covers 17 residues. Germline CDR1 is MDHEN and CDR2 is SYDVKM.

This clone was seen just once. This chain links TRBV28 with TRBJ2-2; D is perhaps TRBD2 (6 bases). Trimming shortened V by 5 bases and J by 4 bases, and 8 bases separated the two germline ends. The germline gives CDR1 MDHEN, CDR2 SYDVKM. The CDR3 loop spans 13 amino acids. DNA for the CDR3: TGTGCCAGCAGTGCGGGGCGCACCGGGGAGCTGTTTTTT. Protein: CASSAGRTGELFF.

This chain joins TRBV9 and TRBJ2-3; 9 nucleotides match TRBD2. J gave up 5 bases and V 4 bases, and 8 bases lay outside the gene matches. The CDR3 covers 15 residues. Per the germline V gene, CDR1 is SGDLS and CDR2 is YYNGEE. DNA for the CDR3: TGTGCCAGCAGCCCCTTAGCGGGAGCGGGAGATACGCAGTATTTT. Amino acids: CASSPLAGAGDTQYF.

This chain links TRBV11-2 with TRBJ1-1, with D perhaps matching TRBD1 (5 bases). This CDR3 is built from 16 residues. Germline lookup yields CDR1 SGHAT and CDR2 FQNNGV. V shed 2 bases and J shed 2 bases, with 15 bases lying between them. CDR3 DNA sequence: TGTGCCAGCAGCTTATCTTATCTGACAGTAAACACTGAAGCTTTCTTT. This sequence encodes CASSLSYLTVNTEAFF.

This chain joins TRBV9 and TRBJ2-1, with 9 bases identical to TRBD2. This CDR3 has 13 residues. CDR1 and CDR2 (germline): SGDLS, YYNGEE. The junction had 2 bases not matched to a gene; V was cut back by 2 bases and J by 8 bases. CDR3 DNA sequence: TGTGCCAGCAGCGTGGTAGCGGGAGATGAGCAGTTCTTC. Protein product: CASSVVAGDEQFF.

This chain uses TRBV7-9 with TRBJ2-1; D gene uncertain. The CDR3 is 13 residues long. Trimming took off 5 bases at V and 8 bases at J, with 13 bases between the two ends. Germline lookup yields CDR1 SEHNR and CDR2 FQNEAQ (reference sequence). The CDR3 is CASSGRPWDEQFF. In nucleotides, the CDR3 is TGTGCCAGCAGCGGCCGCCCTTGGGATGAGCAGTTCTTC.

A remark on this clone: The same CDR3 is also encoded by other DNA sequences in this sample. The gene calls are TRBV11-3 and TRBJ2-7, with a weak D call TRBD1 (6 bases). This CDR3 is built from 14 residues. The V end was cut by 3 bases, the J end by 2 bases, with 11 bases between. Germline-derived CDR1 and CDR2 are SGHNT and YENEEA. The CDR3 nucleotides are TGTGCCAGCAGCTTGTCCGGGACAACCTACGAGCAGTACTTC. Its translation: CASSLSGTTYEQYF.

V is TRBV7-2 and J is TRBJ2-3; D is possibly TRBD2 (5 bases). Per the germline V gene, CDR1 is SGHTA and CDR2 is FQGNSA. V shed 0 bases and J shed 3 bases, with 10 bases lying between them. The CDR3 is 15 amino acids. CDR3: CASSLAASWTDTQYF. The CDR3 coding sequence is TGTGCCAGCAGCTTAGCCGCTAGCTGGACAGATACGCAGTATTTT. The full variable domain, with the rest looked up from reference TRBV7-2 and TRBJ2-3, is GAGVSQSPSNKVTEKGKDVELRCDPISGHTALYWYRQSLGQGLEFLIYFQGNSAPDKSGLPSDRFSAERTGGSVSTLTIQRTQQEDSAVYLCASSLAASWTDTQYFGPGTRLTVL.

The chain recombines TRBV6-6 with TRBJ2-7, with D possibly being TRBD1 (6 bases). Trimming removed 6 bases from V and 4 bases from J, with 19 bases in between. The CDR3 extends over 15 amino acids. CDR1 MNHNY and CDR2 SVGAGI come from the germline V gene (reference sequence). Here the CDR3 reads CASSARAQGPYEQYF. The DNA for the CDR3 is TGTGCCAGCAGCGCGCGTGCCCAGGGGCCATACGAGCAGTACTTC.

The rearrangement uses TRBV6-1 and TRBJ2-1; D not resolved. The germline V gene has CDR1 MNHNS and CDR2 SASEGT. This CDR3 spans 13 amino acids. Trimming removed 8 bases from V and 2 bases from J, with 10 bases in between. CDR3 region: CASQPGPYNEQFF. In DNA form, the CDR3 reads TGTGCCAGCCAGCCAGGTCCCTACAATGAGCAGTTCTTC.

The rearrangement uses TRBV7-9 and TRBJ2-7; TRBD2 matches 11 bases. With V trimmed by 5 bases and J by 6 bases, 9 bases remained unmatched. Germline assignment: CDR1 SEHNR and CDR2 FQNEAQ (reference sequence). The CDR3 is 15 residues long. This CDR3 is CASSPLAGGPVEQYF. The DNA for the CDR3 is TGTGCCAGCAGCCCCTTAGCGGGAGGGCCGGTCGAGCAGTACTTC.

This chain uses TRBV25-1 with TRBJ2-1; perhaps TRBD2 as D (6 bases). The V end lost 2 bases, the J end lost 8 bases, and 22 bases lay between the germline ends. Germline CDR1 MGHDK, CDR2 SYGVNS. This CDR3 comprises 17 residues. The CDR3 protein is CASSEIHEWRVGYEQFF. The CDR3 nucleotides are TGTGCCAGCAGTGAAATCCACGAGTGGAGGGTTGGTTATGAGCAGTTCTTC. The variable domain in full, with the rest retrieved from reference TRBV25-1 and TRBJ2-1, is EADIYQTPRYLVIGTGKKITLECSQTMGHDKMYWYQQDPGMELHLIHYSYGVNSTEKGDLSSESTVSRIRTEHFPLTLESARPSHTSQYLCASSEIHEWRVGYEQFFGPGTRLTVL.

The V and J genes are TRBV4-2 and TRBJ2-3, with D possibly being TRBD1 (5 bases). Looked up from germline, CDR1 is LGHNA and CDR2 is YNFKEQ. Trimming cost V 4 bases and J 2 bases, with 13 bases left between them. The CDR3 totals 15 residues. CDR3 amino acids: CASSRAGAYTDTQYF. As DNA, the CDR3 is TGTGCCAGCAGCCGAGCTGGGGCGTACACAGATACGCAGTATTTT.

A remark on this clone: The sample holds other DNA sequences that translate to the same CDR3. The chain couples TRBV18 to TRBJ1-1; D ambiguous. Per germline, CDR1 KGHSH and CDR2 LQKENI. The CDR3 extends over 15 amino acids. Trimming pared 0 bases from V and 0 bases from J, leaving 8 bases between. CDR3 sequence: CASSPPGRMNTEAFF. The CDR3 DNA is TGTGCCAGCTCACCACCAGGTCGGATGAACACTGAAGCTTTCTTT.

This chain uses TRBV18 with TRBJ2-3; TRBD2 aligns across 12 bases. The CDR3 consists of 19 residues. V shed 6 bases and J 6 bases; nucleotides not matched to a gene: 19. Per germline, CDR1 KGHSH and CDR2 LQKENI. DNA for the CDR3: TGTGCCAGCTCCCCCTTAGGCCGAAGACTAGCGGGAGTTGCGGATACGCAGTATTTT. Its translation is CASSPLGRRLAGVADTQYF.

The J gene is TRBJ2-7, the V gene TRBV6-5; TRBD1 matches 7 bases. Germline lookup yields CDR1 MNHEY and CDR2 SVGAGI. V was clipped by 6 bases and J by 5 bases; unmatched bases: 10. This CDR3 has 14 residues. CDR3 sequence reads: CASSLSTGWDEQYF. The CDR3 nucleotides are TGTGCCAGCAGCTTATCGACAGGGTGGGACGAGCAGTACTTC.

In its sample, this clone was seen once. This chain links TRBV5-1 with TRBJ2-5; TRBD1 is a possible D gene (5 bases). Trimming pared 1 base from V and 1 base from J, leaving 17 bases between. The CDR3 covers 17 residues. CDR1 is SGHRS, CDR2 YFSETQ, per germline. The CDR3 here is CASSLPVGQGLQETQYF. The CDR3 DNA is TGCGCCAGCAGCTTGCCGGTAGGGCAGGGCCTCCAAGAGACCCAGTACTTC.